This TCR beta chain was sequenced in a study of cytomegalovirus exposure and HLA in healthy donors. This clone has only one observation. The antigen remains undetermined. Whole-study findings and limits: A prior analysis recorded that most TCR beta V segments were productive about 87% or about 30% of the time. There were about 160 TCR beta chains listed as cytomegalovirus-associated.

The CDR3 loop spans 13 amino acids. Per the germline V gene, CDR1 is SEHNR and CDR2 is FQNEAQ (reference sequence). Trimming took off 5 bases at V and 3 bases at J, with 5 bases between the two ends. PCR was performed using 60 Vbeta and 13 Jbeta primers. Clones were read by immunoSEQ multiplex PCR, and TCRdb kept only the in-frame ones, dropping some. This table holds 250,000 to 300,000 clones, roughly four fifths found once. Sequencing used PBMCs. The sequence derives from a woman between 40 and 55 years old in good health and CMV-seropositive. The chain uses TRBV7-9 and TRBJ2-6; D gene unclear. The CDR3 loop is CASSKSGANVLTF. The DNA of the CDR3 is TGTGCCAGCAGCAAGAGTGGGGCCAACGTCCTGACTTTC.